This TCR beta chain was captured by sequencing in a study of technical replicates of blood from a handful of donors. Libraries were prepared by immunoSEQ multiplex PCR; TCRdb keeps only in-frame clonotypes and omits some of them. In the table there are 74,000 or so clones, 96% of which are singletons. V was clipped by 5 bases and J by 4 bases, with 11 bases between them. This CDR3 spans 13 amino acids. From germline, CDR1 is MNHEY and CDR2 SVGAGI. What was sequenced was T cells isolated from PBMCs. This receptor was identified in a human donor in good health. This chain joins TRBV6-5 and TRBJ1-2, with D hard to call. The CDR3 nucleotides read TGTGCCAGCAGTCTAAATTTACTCTATGGCTACACCTTC. It is translated as CASSLNLLYGYTF.